One and the same sample provided the 24 T cell receptor beta chains below, sequenced in a study of metastatic and nonmetastatic thyroid tumors. All patients were untreated before thyroid surgery. TCRdb re-called clones from the PCR reads using MiXCR. The sample lists tens of thousands of clones, approximately 20% occurring once. The sequenced sample consisted of blood. The source is a female donor with papillary thyroid cancer or a benign thyroid nodule (not recorded which). Some clones in this sample may be carry-over from other donors' samples.

This clone was observed at least ten times. The CDR3 reads CASSSALAGGSYEQYF. The CDR3 nucleotides read TGTGCCAGCAGTTCCGCTCTAGCGGGAGGGTCCTACGAGCAGTACTTC. The chain combines TRBV6-2 or TRBV6-3 with TRBJ2-7; the match to TRBD2 covers 12 bases. Germline CDR1 MNHEY, CDR2 SVGEGT. Germline trimming cut 4 bases from V and 1 base from J; bases unmatched to any gene: 5. The CDR3 is made up of 16 amino acids.

This clone occurred a few times. A much bigger clone sits one base away, suggesting this may be a read error. Different DNA sequences within this sample yield the same CDR3. The V and J genes are TRBV29-1 and TRBJ2-7, with D perhaps TRBD1 (6 bases). Germline CDR1 is SQVTM and CDR2 is ANQGSEA. This CDR3 spans 13 amino acids. V was pared by 4 bases and J by 3 bases, with 13 bases between. The CDR3 spells CSVAAGTSYEQYF. DNA for the CDR3: TGCAGCGTTGCAGCAGGGACAAGCTACGAGCAGTACTTC.

Many counts were recorded for this clone. The V and J genes are TRBV6-6 and TRBJ1-1, with 8 bases aligning to TRBD1. With V trimmed by 3 bases and J by 1 base, 4 bases remained unmatched. There are 15 residues in the CDR3. Germline-derived CDR1 and CDR2 are MNHNY and SVGAGI (reference sequence). The CDR3 sequence: CASSYSGTGNTEAFF. In DNA form, the CDR3 reads TGTGCCAGCAGTTATTCCGGGACAGGGAACACTGAAGCTTTCTTT.

The CDR3 nucleotides are TGCGCCAGCAGTTCCGGGACTAGCGGGATTACCTACGAGCAGTACTTC. This sequence encodes CASSSGTSGITYEQYF. The chain employs TRBV5-1 and TRBJ2-7, with 13 bases aligning to TRBD2. CDR1 is SGHRS, CDR2 YFSETQ, per germline. CDR3 length: 16 amino acids. The trim removed 5 bases at V and 2 bases at J, leaving 7 bases unmatched. The full variable domain, with the rest looked up from reference TRBV5-1 and TRBJ2-7, is KAGVTQTPRYLIKTRGQQVTLSCSPISGHRSVSWYQQTPGQGLQFLFEYFSETQRNKGNFPGRFSGRQFSNSRSEMNVSTLELGDSALYLCASSSGTSGITYEQYFGPGTRLTVT.

The chain links TRBV4-1 to TRBJ2-7; possibly TRBD2 for D (6 bases). CDR3 size: 16 residues. The V end was cut by 1 base, the J end by 2 bases, with 15 bases between. Germline loops: CDR1 MGHRA, CDR2 YSYEKL. For the CDR3, the DNA is TGCGCCAGCAGCCAAGGGTTTAGGGAGGAGGCCTACGAGCAGTACTTC. Its protein product is CASSQGFREEAYEQYF.

This clone was counted many times. The J gene is TRBJ2-1, the V gene TRBV24-1; D is possibly TRBD1 (5 bases). Trimming stripped 3 bases from V and 1 base from J, with 15 bases between. The CDR3 loop spans 17 amino acids. Per the germline V gene, CDR1 is KGHDR and CDR2 is SFDVKD. Here the CDR3 DNA reads TGTGCCACCAGTGATGGGGCGCTGGGTCGGTCCTACAATGAGCAGTTCTTC. Translation: CATSDGALGRSYNEQFF.

This clone was counted at least ten times. The CDR3 is CASSVGLADYNEQFF. CDR3 sequence (DNA): TGTGCCAGCAGCGTAGGACTAGCGGACTACAATGAGCAGTTCTTC. The gene calls are TRBV9 and TRBJ2-1; 9 bases map to TRBD2. The CDR3 extends over 15 amino acids. The J segment lost 3 bases and the V segment lost 0 bases, leaving 1 base of the junction unmatched. Looked up from germline, CDR1 is SGDLS and CDR2 is YYNGEE.

This clone has at least ten counts. V usage is TRBV20-1 and J usage is TRBJ2-3, with 8 nucleotides matching TRBD1. The ends lost 7 bases at V and 1 base at J; junction bases unmatched: 1. CDR3 length equals 12 residues. In germline, CDR1 is DFQATT, CDR2 SNEGSKA (reference sequence). CDR3 amino acids: CSEQGGTDTQYF. The DNA for the CDR3 is TGCAGTGAACAGGGGGGCACAGATACGCAGTATTTT.

In its sample, this clone was seen many times. The chain joins TRBV6-6 to TRBJ1-5; D remains unclear. Looked up from germline, CDR1 is MNHNY and CDR2 is SVGAGI (reference sequence). The CDR3 length is 19 residues. V shed 7 bases and J shed 0 bases, with 25 bases lying between them. The CDR3 region is CASNGLAQWPRYSNQPQHF. The DNA for the CDR3 is TGTGCCAGCAACGGTTTGGCCCAATGGCCGCGCTATAGCAATCAGCCCCAGCATTTT.

At least ten counts were recorded for this clone. V gene TRBV30 combines with J gene TRBJ2-2, with D possibly TRBD2 on 7 matching bases. Germline CDR1 and CDR2: GTSNPN and SVGIG (reference sequence). V shed 4 bases and J shed 9 bases, with 15 bases lying between them. There are 13 residues in the CDR3. The CDR3 region is CAWKGGVSRELFF. The CDR3 bases are TGTGCCTGGAAGGGGGGGGTAAGCCGGGAGCTGTTTTTT.

Points on this clone: A read error may produce the germline difference seen at one junction end. V usage is TRBV7-8 and J usage is TRBJ1-1; D is uncertain. Germline CDR1 reads SGHVS; CDR2 reads FQNEAQ. CDR3 length equals 11 residues. The CDR3 is CACSLSGQAFF. CDR3 nucleotide sequence: TGTGCCTGCAGCTTATCTGGTCAAGCTTTCTTT.

This clone has a count of ten or more. The chain couples TRBV5-1 to TRBJ2-2, with 10 nucleotides matching TRBD2. Germline V gene data show CDR1 as SGHRS and CDR2 as YFSETQ. Trimming took 0 bases from V and 5 from J; bases not matched to a gene: 7. The CDR3 loop spans 17 amino acids. The CDR3 DNA reads TGCGCCAGCAGCTTGGCTCTAGCGGGAGCGGCGACCGGGGAGCTGTTTTTT. Translation: CASSLALAGAATGELFF.

This clone was found many times. This chain joins TRBV5-1 and TRBJ2-7, with TRBD2 matching over 12 bases. The V and J ends lost 0 bases and 6 bases, in that order; junction bases with no gene match: 4. The CDR3 has 15 amino acids. The germline V gene has CDR1 SGHRS and CDR2 YFSETQ. The DNA of the CDR3 is TGCGCCAGCAGCTTGGATCTAGCGGGAGGGTCCGAGCAGTACTTC. Translation gives CASSLDLAGGSEQYF.

This clone was observed a few times. A much larger clone differs from this one at a single base, so this may be a read error. Other DNA sequences in the sample encode the same CDR3. The CDR3 DNA follows: TGTGCCAGCACGGCCCTAGCGGGAGGGGTTCATGAGCAGCTCTTC. Translation: CASTALAGGVHEQLF. J is TRBJ2-1 and V is TRBV6-1; 12 bases are shared with TRBD2. This CDR3 is built from 15 residues. Germline V lookup: CDR1 MNHNS, CDR2 SASEGT.

This clone was recorded at least ten times. This sample includes further DNA sequences coding for the same CDR3. The chain is built from TRBV10-3 and TRBJ2-1, with 7 bases identical to TRBD2. Trimming took 0 bases from V and 10 from J; bases not matched to a gene: 0. The germline gives CDR1 ENHRY, CDR2 SYGVKD. The CDR3 totals 12 residues. CDR3 sequence (DNA): TGTGCCATCAGTGAGTCGGGGGGGGAGCAGTTCTTC. Its translation is CAISESGGEQFF.

For this clone: At one of its ends the junction is not consistent with the germline gene, which may arise from a read error. This rearrangement joins TRBV30 to TRBJ1-4; D perhaps matches TRBD1 (5 bases). Germline-derived CDR1 and CDR2 are GTSNPN and SVGIG (reference sequence). This CDR3 is 13 amino acids long. The CDR3: CVWSGQVNEKQLF. In DNA form, the CDR3 reads TGTGTCTGGTCAGGGCAAGTTAATGAAAAACAGCTTTTT.

This clone was counted ten times or more. The chain links TRBV5-6 to TRBJ2-1; 8 nucleotides line up with TRBD2. The CDR3 is made up of 15 amino acids. The germline V gene has CDR1 SGHDT and CDR2 YYEEEE. The V segment lost 2 bases and the J segment 5 bases; nucleotides outside the gene matches: 6. DNA of the CDR3: TGTGCCAGCAGCTTCAATAGCGGGAACGACAATGAGCAGTTCTTC. Its translation is CASSFNSGNDNEQFF.

This clone has at least ten counts. The gene calls are TRBV7-2 and TRBJ2-1, with D tentatively TRBD2 (6 bases). The CDR3 consists of 16 residues. Germline CDR1 SGHTA, CDR2 FQGNSA. Trimming took 1 base from V and 2 from J, leaving 12 bases between them. CDR3: CASSLVGAGTYNEQFF. The CDR3 DNA is TGTGCCAGCAGCTTAGTTGGAGCGGGTACCTACAATGAGCAGTTCTTC.

In this sample, this clone turned up many times. V and J are TRBV7-8 and TRBJ2-2; D is uncertain. Looked up from germline, CDR1 is SGHVS and CDR2 is FQNEAQ. V lost 3 bases, J lost 3 bases, and 2 bases lay in between. CDR3 length: 12 amino acids. CDR3 DNA sequence: TGTGCCAGCAGCTTCGACACCGGGGAGCTGTTTTTT. It is translated as CASSFDTGELFF.

This clone was seen a handful of times. The chain couples TRBV28 to TRBJ2-6; unclear D gene. This CDR3 is 14 amino acids long. Germline lookup yields CDR1 MDHEN and CDR2 SYDVKM. V gave up 5 bases and J gave up 4 bases, with 9 bases separating them. The CDR3 region is CASSRPGGANVLTF. The CDR3 nucleotides read TGTGCCAGCAGTAGGCCCGGCGGGGCCAACGTCCTGACTTTC.

This clone was seen many times. The rearrangement joins TRBV2 to TRBJ2-1; 7 nucleotides align to TRBD2. The junction had 6 bases not matched to a gene; V was cut back by 9 bases and J by 4 bases. This CDR3 comprises 13 residues. Germline V gene sequence: CDR1 SNHLY, CDR2 FYNNEI. The CDR3 nucleotides read TGTGCCAGACCCGGGACTAATTACAATGAGCAGTTCTTC. Its translation is CARPGTNYNEQFF.

The table lists this clone with many counts. V usage is TRBV30 and J usage is TRBJ2-6; D is uncertain. The germline V gene encodes CDR1 GTSNPN and CDR2 SVGIG (reference sequence). This CDR3 comprises 10 residues. V lost 3 bases and J lost 6, with 0 bases in between. This CDR3 reads CAWRANVLTF. The DNA for the CDR3 is TGTGCCTGGAGGGCCAACGTCCTGACTTTC.

Concerning this clone: This CDR3 is also generated by other DNA sequences in the sample. This chain joins TRBV20-1 and TRBJ2-1, with 8 bases identical to TRBD2. Germline loops: CDR1 DFQATT, CDR2 SNEGSKA (reference sequence). V was pared by 6 bases and J by 3 bases, with 16 bases of the junction left unmatched. This CDR3 is built from 17 residues. The CDR3 loop is CSAPRTSGRAFYNEQFF. The CDR3 DNA sequence: TGCAGTGCCCCCCGTACTAGCGGTAGGGCCTTCTACAATGAGCAGTTCTTC.

This clone was observed many times. V is TRBV28 and J is TRBJ2-7, with TRBD1 identical over 9 bases. This CDR3 is 14 amino acids long. The germline V gene encodes CDR1 MDHEN and CDR2 SYDVKM. Trimming removed 5 bases from V and 7 bases from J; junction bases left unmatched: 9. The CDR3: CASSPRTGAREQYF. CDR3 bases: TGTGCCAGCAGTCCGAGGACAGGGGCGCGAGAGCAGTACTTC.